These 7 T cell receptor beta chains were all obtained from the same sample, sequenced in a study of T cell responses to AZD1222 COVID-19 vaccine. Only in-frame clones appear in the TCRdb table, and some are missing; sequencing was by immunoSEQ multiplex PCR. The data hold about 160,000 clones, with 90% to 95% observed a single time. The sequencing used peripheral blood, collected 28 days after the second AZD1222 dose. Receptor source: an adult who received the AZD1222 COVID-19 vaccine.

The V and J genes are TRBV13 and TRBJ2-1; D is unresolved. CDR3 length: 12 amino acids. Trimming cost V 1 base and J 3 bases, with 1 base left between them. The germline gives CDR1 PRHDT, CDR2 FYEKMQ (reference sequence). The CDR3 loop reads CASSLDYNEQFF. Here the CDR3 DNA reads TGTGCCAGCAGCTTAGACTACAATGAGCAGTTCTTC.

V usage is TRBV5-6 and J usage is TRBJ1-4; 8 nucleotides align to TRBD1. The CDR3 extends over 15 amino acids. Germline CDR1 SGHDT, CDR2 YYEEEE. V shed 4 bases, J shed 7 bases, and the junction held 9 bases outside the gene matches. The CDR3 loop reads CASSIAGGAGEKLFF. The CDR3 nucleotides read TGTGCCAGCAGCATCGCAGGGGGCGCTGGTGAAAAACTGTTTTTT. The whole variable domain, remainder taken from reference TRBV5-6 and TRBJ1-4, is DAGVTQSPTHLIKTRGQQVTLRCSPKSGHDTVSWYQQALGQGPQFIFQYYEEEERQRGNFPDRFSGHQFPNYSSELNVNALLLGDSALYLCASSIAGGAGEKLFFGSGTQLSVL.

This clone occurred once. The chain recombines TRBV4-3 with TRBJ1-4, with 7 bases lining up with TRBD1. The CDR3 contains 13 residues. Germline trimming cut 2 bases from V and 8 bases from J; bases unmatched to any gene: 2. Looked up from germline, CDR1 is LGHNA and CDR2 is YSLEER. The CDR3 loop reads CASSQNRGEKLFF. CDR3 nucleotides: TGCGCCAGCAGCCAAAACAGGGGAGAAAAACTGTTTTTT.

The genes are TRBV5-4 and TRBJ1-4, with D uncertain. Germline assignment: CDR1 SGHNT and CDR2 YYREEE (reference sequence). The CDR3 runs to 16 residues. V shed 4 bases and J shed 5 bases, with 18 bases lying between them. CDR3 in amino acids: CASSDDRAAGNEKLFF. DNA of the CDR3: TGTGCCAGCAGCGACGACCGAGCGGCGGGGAATGAAAAACTGTTTTTT.

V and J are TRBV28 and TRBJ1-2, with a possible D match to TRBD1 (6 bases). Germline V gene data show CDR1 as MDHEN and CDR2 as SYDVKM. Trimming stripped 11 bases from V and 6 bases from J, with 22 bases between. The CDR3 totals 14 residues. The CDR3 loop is CACHQNRAGDGYTF. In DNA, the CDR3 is TGTGCCTGTCACCAAAACAGGGCCGGGGATGGCTACACCTTC.

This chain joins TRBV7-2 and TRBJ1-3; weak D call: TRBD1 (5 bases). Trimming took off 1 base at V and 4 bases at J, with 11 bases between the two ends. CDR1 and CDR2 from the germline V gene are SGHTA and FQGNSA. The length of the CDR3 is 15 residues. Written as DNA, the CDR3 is TGTGCCAGCAGCTTAGATCAGGGACTCGGAAACACCATATATTTT. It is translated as CASSLDQGLGNTIYF.

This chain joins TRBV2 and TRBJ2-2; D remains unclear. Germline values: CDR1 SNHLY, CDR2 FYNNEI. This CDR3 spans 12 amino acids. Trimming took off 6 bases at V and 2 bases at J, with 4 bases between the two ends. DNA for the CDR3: TGTGCCAGCAGGGATAACACCGGGGAGCTGTTTTTT. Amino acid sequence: CASRDNTGELFF. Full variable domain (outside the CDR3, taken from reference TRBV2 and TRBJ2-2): EPEVTQTPSHQVTQMGQEVILRCVPISNHLYFYWYRQILGQKVEFLVSFYNNEISEKSEIFDDQFSVERPDGSNFTLKIRSTKLEDSAMYFCASRDNTGELFFGEGSRLTVL.